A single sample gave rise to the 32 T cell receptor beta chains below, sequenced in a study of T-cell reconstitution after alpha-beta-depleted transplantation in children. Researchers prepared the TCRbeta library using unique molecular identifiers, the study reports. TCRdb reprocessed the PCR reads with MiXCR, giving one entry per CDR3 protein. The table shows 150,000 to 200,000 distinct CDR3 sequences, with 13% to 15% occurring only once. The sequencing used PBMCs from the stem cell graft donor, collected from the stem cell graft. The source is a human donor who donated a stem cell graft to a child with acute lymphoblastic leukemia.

CDR3 sequence: CASSPGQESYEQYF. In DNA form, the CDR3 reads TGTGCCAGCAGCCCCGGACAGGAATCCTACGAGCAGTACTTC. This chain joins TRBV7-9 and TRBJ2-7; 7 bases line up with TRBD1. Germline CDR1 is SEHNR and CDR2 is FQNEAQ (reference sequence). This CDR3 is 14 amino acids long. Trimming at V came to 5 bases and at J to 1 base, leaving 5 bases not matched to a gene.

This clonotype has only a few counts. This CDR3 reads CASSQNYRDTSNQPQHF. CDR3 nucleotides: TGCGCCAGCAGCCAAAATTACCGGGACACCAGCAATCAGCCCCAGCATTTT. The chain links TRBV5-1 to TRBJ1-5, with D perhaps matching TRBD1 (6 bases). Germline V CDR1 and CDR2: SGHRS, YFSETQ. This CDR3 region has 17 residues. V gave up 4 bases and J gave up 1 base, with 18 bases separating them.

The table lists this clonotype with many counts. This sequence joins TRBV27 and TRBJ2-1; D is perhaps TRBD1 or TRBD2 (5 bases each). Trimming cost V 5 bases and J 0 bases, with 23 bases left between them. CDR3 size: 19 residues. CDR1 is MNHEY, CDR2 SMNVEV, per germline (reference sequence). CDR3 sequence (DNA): TGTGCCAGCAGTCCCACAGCCCGAGGGACGGGGAGCTCCTACAATGAGCAGTTCTTC. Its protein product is CASSPTARGTGSSYNEQFF.

The CDR3 here is CSVEETRANTEAFF. As DNA, the CDR3 is TGCAGCGTTGAAGAAACCAGGGCGAACACTGAAGCTTTCTTT. The V call is TRBV29-1, the J call TRBJ1-1; D may be TRBD1 (5 bases). This CDR3 has 14 residues. Germline values: CDR1 SQVTM, CDR2 ANQGSEA. The V gene lost 0 bases and the J gene lost 1 base, with 9 bases spanning the gap.

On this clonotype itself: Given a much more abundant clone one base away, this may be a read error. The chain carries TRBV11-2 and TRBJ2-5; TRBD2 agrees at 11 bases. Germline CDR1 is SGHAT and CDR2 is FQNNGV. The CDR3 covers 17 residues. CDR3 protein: CASSPQLAGGPGESQYF. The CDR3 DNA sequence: TGTGCCAGCAGCCCTCAGTTAGCGGGAGGGCCAGGGGAGAGCCAGTACTTC.

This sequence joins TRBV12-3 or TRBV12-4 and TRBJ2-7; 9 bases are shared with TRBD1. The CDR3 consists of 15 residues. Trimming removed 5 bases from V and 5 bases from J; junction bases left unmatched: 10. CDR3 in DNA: TGTGCCAGCAGTGCCGGGACAGGGTTATTGAACGAGCAGTACTTC. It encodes CASSAGTGLLNEQYF.

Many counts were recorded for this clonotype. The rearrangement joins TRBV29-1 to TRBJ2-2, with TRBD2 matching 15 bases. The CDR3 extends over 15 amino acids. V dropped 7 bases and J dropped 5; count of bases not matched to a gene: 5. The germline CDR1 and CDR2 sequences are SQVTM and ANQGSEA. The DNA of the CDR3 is TGCAGCGCCCTGGGGACTAGCGGGAGGACCGGGGAGCTGTTTTTT. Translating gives CSALGTSGRTGELFF.

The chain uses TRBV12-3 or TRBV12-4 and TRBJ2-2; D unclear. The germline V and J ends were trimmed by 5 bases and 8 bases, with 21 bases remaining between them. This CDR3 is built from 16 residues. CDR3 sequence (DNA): TGTGCCAGCAGTCTACCGACCGGGCCGAGAACAGGGGAGCTGTTTTTT. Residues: CASSLPTGPRTGELFF.

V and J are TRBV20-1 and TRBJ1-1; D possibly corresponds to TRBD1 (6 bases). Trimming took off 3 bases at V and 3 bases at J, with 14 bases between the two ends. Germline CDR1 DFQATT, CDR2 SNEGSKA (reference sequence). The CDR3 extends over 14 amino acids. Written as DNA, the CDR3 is TGCAGTGCTAGGAAGGCAGGGGACTACACTGAAGCTTTCTTT. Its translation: CSARKAGDYTEAFF.

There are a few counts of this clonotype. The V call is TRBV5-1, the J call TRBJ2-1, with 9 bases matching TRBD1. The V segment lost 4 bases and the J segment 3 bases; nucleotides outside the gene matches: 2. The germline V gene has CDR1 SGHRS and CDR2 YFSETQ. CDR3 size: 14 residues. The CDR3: CASSRTGVYNEQFF. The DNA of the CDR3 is TGCGCCAGCAGCCGGACAGGGGTCTACAATGAGCAGTTCTTC.

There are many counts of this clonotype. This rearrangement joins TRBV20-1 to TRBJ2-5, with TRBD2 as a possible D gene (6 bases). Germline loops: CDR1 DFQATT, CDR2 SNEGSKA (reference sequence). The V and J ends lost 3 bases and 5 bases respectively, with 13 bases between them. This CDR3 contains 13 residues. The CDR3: CSASRTSGETQYF. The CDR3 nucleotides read TGCAGTGCTAGTAGGACCAGCGGGGAGACCCAGTACTTC.

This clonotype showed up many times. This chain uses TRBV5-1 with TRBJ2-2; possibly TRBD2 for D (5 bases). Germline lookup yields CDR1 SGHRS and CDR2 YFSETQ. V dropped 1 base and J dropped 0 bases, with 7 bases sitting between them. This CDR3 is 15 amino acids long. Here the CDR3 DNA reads TGCGCCAGCAGCTTGAGCGGAGCGAACACCGGGGAGCTGTTTTTT. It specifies CASSLSGANTGELFF.

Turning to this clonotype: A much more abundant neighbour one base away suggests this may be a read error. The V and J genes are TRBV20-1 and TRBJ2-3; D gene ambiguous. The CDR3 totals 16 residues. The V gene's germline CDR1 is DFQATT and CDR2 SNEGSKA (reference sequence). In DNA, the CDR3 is TGCACTGCTAGAGTTGCCTCCACACTTCTCGCAGATACGCAGTATTTT. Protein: CTARVASTLLADTQYF.

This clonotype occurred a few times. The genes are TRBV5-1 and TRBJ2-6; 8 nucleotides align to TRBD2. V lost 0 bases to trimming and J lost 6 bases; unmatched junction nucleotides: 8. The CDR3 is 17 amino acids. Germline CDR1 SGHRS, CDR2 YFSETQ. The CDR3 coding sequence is TGCGCCAGCAGCTTGGACGGGGGGGTACTTGTGGCCAACGTCCTGACTTTC. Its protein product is CASSLDGGVLVANVLTF.

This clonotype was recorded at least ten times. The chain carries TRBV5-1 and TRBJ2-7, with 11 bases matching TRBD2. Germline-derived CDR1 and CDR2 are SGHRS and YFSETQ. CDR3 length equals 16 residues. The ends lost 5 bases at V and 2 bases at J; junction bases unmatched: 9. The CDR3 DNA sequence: TGCGCCAGCAGTCCTGGGACTAGCGGAGCTACCTACGAGCAGTACTTC. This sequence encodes CASSPGTSGATYEQYF.

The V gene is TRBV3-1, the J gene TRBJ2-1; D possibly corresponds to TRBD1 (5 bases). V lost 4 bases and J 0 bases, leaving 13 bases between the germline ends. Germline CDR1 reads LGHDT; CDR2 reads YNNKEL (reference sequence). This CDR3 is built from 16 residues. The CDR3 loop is CASSLKGQFSYNEQFF. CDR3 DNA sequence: TGTGCCAGCAGCCTTAAGGGGCAGTTCTCCTACAATGAGCAGTTCTTC.

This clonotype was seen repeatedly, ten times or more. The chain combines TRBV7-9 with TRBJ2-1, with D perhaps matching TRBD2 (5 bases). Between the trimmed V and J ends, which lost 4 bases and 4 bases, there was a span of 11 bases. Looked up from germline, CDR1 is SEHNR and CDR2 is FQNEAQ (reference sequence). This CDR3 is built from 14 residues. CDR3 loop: CASSSPERYNEQFF. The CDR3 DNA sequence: TGTGCCAGCAGCTCCCCCGAGCGGTACAATGAGCAGTTCTTC.

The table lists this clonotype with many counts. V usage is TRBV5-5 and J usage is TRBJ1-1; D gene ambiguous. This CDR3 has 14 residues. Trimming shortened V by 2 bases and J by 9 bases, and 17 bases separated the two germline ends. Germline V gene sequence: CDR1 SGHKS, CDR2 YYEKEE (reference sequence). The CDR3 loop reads CASSLIRRQAKAFF. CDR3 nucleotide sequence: TGTGCCAGCAGCTTAATACGGCGGCAAGCCAAAGCTTTCTTT.

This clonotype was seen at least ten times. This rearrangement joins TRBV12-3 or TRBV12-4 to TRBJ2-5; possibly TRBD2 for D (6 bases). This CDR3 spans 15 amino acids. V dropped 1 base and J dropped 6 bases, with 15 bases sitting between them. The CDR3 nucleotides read TGTGCCAGCAGTTTAGGGGGTGGGAGGCAAAAGACCCAGTACTTC. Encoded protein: CASSLGGGRQKTQYF.

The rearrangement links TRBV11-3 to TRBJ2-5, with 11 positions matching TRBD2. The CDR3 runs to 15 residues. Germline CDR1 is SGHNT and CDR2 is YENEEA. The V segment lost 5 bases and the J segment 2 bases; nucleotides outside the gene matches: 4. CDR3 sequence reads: CASSPRLAGQETQYF. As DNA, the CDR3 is TGTGCCAGCAGCCCAAGACTAGCGGGACAAGAGACCCAGTACTTC.

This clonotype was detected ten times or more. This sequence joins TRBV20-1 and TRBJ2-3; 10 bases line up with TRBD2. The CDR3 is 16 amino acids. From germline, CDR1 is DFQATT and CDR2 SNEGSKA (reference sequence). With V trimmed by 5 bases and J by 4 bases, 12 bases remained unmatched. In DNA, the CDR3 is TGCAGTGCTGGGAGAGCTCTAGCGGGAGTTCCAGATACGCAGTATTTT. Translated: CSAGRALAGVPDTQYF.

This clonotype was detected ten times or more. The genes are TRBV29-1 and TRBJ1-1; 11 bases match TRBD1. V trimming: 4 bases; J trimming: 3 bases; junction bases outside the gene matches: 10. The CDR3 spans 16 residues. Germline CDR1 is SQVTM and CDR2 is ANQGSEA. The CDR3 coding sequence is TGCAGCGTTGGGGACCGGGACAGGGGGTTCGACACTGAAGCTTTCTTT. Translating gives CSVGDRDRGFDTEAFF. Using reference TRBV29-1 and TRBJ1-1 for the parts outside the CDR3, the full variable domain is SAVISQKPSRDICQRGTSLTIQCQVDSQVTMMFWYRQQPGQSLTLIATANQGSEATYESGFVIDKFPISRPNLTFSTLTVSNMSPEDSSIYLCSVGDRDRGFDTEAFFGQGTRLTVV.

The DNA of the CDR3 is TGTGCCAGCACATCCGCCATTAGGAGTCATGATAGTGAGCAGTTCTTC. Protein: CASTSAIRSHDSEQFF. V usage is TRBV12-3 or TRBV12-4 and J usage is TRBJ2-1; D uncertain. CDR3 size: 16 residues. The germline V and J ends were trimmed by 7 bases and 9 bases, with 25 bases remaining between them.

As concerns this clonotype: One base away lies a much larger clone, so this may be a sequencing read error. This CDR3 is CTVPSRKASGGYEQYF. The CDR3 DNA sequence: TGCACCGTCCCTTCTCGGAAGGCTAGCGGGGGATACGAGCAGTACTTC. This rearrangement joins TRBV29-1 to TRBJ2-7; 10 bases are a match to TRBD2. There are 16 residues in the CDR3. Germline V gene sequence: CDR1 SQVTM, CDR2 ANQGSEA.

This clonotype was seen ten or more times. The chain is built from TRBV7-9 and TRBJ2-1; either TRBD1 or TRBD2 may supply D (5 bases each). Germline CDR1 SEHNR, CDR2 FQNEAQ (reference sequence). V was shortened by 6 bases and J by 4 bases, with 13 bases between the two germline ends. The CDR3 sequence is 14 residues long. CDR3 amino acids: CASRPGPHYNEQFF. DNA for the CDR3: TGTGCCAGCAGACCGGGACCCCATTACAATGAGCAGTTCTTC.

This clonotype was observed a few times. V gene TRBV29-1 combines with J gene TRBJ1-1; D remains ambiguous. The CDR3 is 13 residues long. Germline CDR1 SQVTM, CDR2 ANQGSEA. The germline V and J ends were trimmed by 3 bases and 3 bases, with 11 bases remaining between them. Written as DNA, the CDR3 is TGCAGCGTTGAGATATCACCCGACACTGAAGCTTTCTTT. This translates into CSVEISPDTEAFF. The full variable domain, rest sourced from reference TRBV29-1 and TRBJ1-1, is SAVISQKPSRDICQRGTSLTIQCQVDSQVTMMFWYRQQPGQSLTLIATANQGSEATYESGFVIDKFPISRPNLTFSTLTVSNMSPEDSSIYLCSVEISPDTEAFFGQGTRLTVV.

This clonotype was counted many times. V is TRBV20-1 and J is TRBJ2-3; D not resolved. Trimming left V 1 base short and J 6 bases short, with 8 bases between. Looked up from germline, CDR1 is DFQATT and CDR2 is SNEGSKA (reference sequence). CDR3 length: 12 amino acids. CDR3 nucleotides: TGCAGTGCTAGAGTTGCGCAGGATACGCAGTATTTT. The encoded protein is CSARVAQDTQYF.

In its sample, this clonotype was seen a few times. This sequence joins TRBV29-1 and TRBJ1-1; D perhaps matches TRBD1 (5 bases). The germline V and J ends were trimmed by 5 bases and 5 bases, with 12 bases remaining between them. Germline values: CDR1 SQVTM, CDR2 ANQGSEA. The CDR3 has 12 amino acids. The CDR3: CSVLGRGTEAFF. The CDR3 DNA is TGCAGCGTTTTGGGCCGGGGGACTGAAGCTTTCTTT.

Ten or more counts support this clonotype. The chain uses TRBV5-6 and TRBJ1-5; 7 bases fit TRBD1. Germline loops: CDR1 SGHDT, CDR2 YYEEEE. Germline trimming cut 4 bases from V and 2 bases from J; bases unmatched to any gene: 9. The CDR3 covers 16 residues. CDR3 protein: CASSPRQGMGNQPQHF. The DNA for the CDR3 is TGTGCCAGCAGCCCTAGACAGGGAATGGGCAATCAGCCCCAGCATTTT.

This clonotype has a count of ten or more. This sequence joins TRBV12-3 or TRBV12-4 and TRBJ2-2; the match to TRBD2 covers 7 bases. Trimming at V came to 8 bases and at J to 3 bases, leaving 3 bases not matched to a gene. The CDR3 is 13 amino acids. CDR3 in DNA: TGTGCCAGCCATGCGGGGGACACCGGGGAGCTGTTTTTT. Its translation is CASHAGDTGELFF.

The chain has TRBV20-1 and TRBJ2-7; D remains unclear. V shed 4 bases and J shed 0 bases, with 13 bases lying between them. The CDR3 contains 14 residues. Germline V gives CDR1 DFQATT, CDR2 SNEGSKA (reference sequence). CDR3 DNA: TGCAGTGCTAATGGCAGCAGAAGCTCCTACGAGCAGTACTTC. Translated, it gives CSANGSRSSYEQYF.

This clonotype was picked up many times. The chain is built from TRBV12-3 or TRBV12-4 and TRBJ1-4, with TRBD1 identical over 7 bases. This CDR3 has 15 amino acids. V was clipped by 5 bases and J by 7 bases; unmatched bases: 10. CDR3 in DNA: TGTGCCAGCAGTGAGGTACAGGGGCTGGTTGAAAAACTGTTTTTT. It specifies CASSEVQGLVEKLFF.